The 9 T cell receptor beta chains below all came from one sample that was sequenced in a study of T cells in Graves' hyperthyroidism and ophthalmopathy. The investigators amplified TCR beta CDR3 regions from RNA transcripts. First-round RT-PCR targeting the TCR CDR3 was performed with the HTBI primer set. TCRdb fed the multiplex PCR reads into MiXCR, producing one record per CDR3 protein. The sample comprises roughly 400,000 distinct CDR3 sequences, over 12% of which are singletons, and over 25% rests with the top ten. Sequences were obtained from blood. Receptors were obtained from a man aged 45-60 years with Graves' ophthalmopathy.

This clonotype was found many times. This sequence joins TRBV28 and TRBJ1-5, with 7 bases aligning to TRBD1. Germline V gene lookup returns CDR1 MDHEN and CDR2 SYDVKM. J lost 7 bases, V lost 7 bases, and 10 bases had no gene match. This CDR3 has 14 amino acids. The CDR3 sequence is CASIPTGFGQPQHF. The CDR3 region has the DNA TGTGCCAGCATTCCGACAGGGTTCGGACAGCCCCAGCATTTT.

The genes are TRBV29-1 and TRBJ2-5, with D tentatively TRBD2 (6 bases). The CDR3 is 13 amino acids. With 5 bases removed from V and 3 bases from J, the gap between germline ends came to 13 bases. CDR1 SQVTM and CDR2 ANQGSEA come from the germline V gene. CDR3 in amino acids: CSVTGRREETQYF. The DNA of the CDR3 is TGCAGCGTTACCGGGCGGAGGGAAGAGACCCAGTACTTC.

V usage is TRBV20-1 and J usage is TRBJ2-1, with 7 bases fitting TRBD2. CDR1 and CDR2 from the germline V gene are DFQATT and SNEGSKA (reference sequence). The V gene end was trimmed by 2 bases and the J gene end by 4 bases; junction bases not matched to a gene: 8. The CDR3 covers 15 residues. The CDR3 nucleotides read TGCAGTGCTAGACCGCTAGCGGACCCTTACAATGAGCAGTTCTTC. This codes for CSARPLADPYNEQFF.

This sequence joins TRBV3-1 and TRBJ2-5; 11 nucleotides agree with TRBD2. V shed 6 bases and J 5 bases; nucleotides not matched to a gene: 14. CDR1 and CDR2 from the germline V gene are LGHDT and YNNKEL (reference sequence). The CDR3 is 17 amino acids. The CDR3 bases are TGTGCCAGCAGTTACGGGGTAGCGGGAGGGCCGGTCGAGACCCAGTACTTC. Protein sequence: CASSYGVAGGPVETQYF.

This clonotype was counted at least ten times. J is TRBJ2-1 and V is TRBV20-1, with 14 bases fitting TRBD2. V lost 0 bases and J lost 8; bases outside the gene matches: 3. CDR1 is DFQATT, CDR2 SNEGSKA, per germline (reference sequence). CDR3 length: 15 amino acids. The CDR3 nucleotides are TGCAGTGCTAGAGATGAGACTAGCGGGAGGGATGAGCAGTTCTTC. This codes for CSARDETSGRDEQFF.

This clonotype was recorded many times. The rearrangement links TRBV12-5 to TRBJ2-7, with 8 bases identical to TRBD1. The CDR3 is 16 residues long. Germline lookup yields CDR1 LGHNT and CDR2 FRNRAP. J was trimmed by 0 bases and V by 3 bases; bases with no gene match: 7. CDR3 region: CASGLAGTGISYEQYF. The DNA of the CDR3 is TGTGCTAGTGGTTTAGCAGGGACAGGCATCTCCTACGAGCAGTACTTC.

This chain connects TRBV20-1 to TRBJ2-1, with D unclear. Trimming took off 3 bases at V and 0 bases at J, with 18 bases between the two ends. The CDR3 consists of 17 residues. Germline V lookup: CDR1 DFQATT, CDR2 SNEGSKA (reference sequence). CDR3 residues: CSARPTGTKGSYNEQFF. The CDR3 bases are TGCAGTGCTAGGCCGACTGGAACAAAGGGCTCCTACAATGAGCAGTTCTTC.

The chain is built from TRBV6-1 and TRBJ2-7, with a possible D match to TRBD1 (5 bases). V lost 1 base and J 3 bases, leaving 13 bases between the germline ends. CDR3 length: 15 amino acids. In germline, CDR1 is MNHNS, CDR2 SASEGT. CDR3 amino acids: CASSEGQSGFYEQYF. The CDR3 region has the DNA TGTGCCAGCAGTGAAGGACAGTCCGGTTTCTACGAGCAGTACTTC.

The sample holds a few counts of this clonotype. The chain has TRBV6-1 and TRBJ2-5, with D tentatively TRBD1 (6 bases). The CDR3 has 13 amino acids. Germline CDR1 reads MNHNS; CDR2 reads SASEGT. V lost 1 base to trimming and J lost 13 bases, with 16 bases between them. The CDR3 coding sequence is TGTGCCAGCAGTGAAGTGACAGGAACAGCTCGGTACTTC. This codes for CASSEVTGTARYF.